Listed below are T cell receptor beta chains from one sample, sequenced in a study of T-cell memory formation after mild COVID-19. TCRdb recomputed calls from the 5' RACE reads with MiXCR, one row per CDR3 protein. The sample yields around 390,000 distinct CDR3 sequences, 16% seen once. Source material: PBMCs or a T cell subset sorted from them (not recorded which). The receptors derive from a man aged 18 to 29 who had mild COVID-19 (a few samples of this study predate the infection). Cell type and time point are not known. CDR3s include the opening cysteine and the closing phenylalanine or tryptophan. A D gene is named only where the DNA matches it firmly. Only some rows state a clone size, as once, few, many or a class for expanded clones.

V,D,J,size,CDR3,DNA
TRBV4-1,-,TRBJ1-1,few,CASSQARFMNTEAFF,TGCGCCAGCAGCCAAGCCAGATTCATGAACACTGAAGCTTTCTTT
TRBV7-9,-,TRBJ2-3,few,CASSFLTTTDTQYF,TGTGCCAGCAGCTTTCTCACCACCACAGATACGCAGTATTTT
TRBV4-3,-,TRBJ1-6,few,CASRLGGNSPLHF,TGCGCCAGCAGGTTGGGGGGGAATTCACCCCTCCACTTT
TRBV7-9,-,TRBJ2-5,few,CASSLLEETQYF,TGTGCCAGCAGCTTACTGGAAGAGACCCAGTACTTC
TRBV20-1,-,TRBJ1-6,few,CSAYHPDSPLHF,TGCAGTGCCTACCATCCGGATTCACCCCTCCACTTT
TRBV7-2,-,TRBJ2-1,-,CASSVAVSSYNEQFF,TGTGCCAGCAGCGTAGCGGTGAGCTCCTACAATGAGCAGTTCTTC
TRBV4-3,-,TRBJ2-2,-,CASSLIGGKNTGELFF,TGCGCCAGCAGCCTGATAGGGGGAAAGAACACCGGGGAGCTGTTTTTT
TRBV6-1,TRBD1,TRBJ1-2,-,CASNPGQGNYGYTF,TGTGCCAGCAACCCGGGACAGGGTAACTATGGCTACACCTTC
TRBV4-2,-,TRBJ2-3,few,CASSQDQVAQGTDTQYF,TGTGCCAGCAGCCAAGATCAGGTAGCACAGGGAACAGATACGCAGTATTTT
TRBV29-1,-,TRBJ1-1,few,CSVEEAGMETEAFF,TGCAGCGTTGAAGAAGCAGGGATGGAGACTGAAGCTTTCTTT
TRBV2,-,TRBJ2-5,few,CASRESKTQYF,TGTGCCAGCAGGGAAAGTAAGACCCAGTACTTC
TRBV6-5,TRBD1,TRBJ2-7,many,CASSHGTGGYEQYF,TGTGCCAGCAGCCACGGGACAGGGGGCTACGAGCAGTACTTC
TRBV7-3,-,TRBJ2-1,-,CASSLGLEGDEQFF,TGTGCCAGCAGCTTAGGGCTCGAAGGCGATGAGCAGTTCTTC
TRBV20-1,-,TRBJ2-2,few,CSAGRPNTGELFF,TGCAGTGCCGGACGACCGAACACCGGGGAGCTGTTTTTT
TRBV7-2,-,TRBJ2-3,-,CASSLGGYRTDTQYF,TGTGCCAGCAGCTTAGGGGGGTATCGCACAGATACGCAGTATTTT
TRBV6-1,-,TRBJ1-6,-,CASSDQRNSPLHF,TGTGCCAGCAGTGATCAGCGGAATTCACCCCTCCACTTT
TRBV20-1,-,TRBJ1-5,-,CSARHRADQPQHF,TGCAGTGCTAGGCACAGGGCGGATCAGCCCCAGCATTTT
TRBV12-3/TRBV12-4,-,TRBJ2-7,-,CASSLSGAYEQYF,TGTGCCAGCAGTTTATCGGGGGCCTACGAGCAGTACTTC
TRBV29-1,-,TRBJ1-6,-,CSVAKDTNSPLHF,TGCAGCGTTGCGAAAGACACGAATTCACCCCTCCACTTT
TRBV12-3/TRBV12-4,-,TRBJ1-1,-,CASSQASSFNTEAFF,TGTGCCAGCAGTCAGGCCTCCTCTTTCAACACTGAAGCTTTCTTT
TRBV20-1,-,TRBJ2-7,-,CSARGGDPGPYEQYF,TGCAGTGCTAGAGGAGGGGACCCCGGACCCTACGAGCAGTACTTC
TRBV6-2/TRBV6-3,-,TRBJ1-1,-,CASSAYVREAFF,TGTGCCAGCAGTGCCTACGTCCGTGAAGCTTTCTTT
TRBV4-3,-,TRBJ2-3,few,CASSQDGGANTQYF,TGCGCCAGCAGCCAAGATGGGGGGGCGAATACGCAGTATTTT
TRBV20-1,-,TRBJ1-1,-,CSAPPGGGAGGTEAFF,TGCAGTGCTCCACCCGGGGGGGGCGCGGGGGGCACTGAAGCTTTCTTT
TRBV27,-,TRBJ1-4,-,CASSLSQGRVEKLFF,TGTGCCAGCAGTTTATCTCAGGGGAGGGTTGAAAAACTGTTTTTT
TRBV6-2/TRBV6-3,-,TRBJ1-5,-,CASSRPGIRVHQPQHF,TGTGCCAGCAGCCGACCCGGGATCAGGGTCCATCAGCCCCAGCATTTT
TRBV4-1,-,TRBJ2-1,few,CASSQASRGLNEQFF,TGCGCCAGCAGCCAAGCATCGCGGGGGCTGAATGAGCAGTTCTTC
TRBV6-5,-,TRBJ2-2,few,CASSYQVSATGELFF,TGTGCCAGCAGTTACCAGGTCTCGGCCACCGGGGAGCTGTTTTTT
TRBV4-2,-,TRBJ1-5,once,CASSQDLGGGNQPQHF,TGTGCCAGCAGCCAAGACCTGGGAGGAGGCAATCAGCCCCAGCATTTT
TRBV20-1,TRBD2,TRBJ2-1,-,CSASQSGGAVEQFF,TGCAGTGCCTCACAAAGCGGGGGGGCCGTTGAGCAGTTCTTC
TRBV7-3,-,TRBJ2-7,few,CASSLGQGGGYEQYF,TGTGCCAGCAGCTTAGGCCAGGGGGGTGGCTACGAGCAGTACTTC
TRBV15,TRBD2,TRBJ2-3,few,CATSNPGTSKHTQYF,TGTGCCACCAGCAATCCCGGGACTAGCAAACATACGCAGTATTTT
TRBV24-1,-,TRBJ2-6,-,CATSAGSGFSGANVLTF,TGTGCCACCAGTGCCGGGAGCGGTTTCTCTGGGGCCAACGTCCTGACTTTC
TRBV29-1,TRBD2,TRBJ2-5,few,CSAGLAGEGETQYF,TGTTCCGCGGGACTAGCGGGAGAAGGGGAGACCCAGTACTTC
TRBV18,-,TRBJ2-1,-,CASSPVNDYNEQFF,TGTGCCAGCTCACCAGTTAACGATTACAATGAGCAGTTCTTC
TRBV24-1,TRBD1,TRBJ1-5,-,CATSWGDRGLQPQHF,TGTGCCACCAGTTGGGGGGACAGGGGGCTTCAGCCCCAGCATTTT
TRBV29-1,-,TRBJ1-2,-,CSVGEGAGSFGYTF,TGCAGCGTTGGAGAGGGCGCGGGTTCATTTGGCTACACCTTC
TRBV20-1,TRBD1,TRBJ2-1,many,CSARPQGAVYNEQFF,TGCAGTGCTAGGCCACAGGGGGCTGTGTACAATGAGCAGTTCTTC
TRBV5-4,TRBD2,TRBJ2-1,few,CASSFSGGGANEQFF,TGTGCCAGCAGCTTCAGTGGCGGGGGGGCCAATGAGCAGTTCTTC
TRBV12-3/TRBV12-4,TRBD1,TRBJ1-5,-,CASSLAHRGSNQPQHF,TGTGCCAGCAGTTTAGCGCACAGGGGAAGCAATCAGCCCCAGCATTTT
TRBV15,TRBD1,TRBJ1-4,few,CATGTGYETNEKLFF,TGTGCCACCGGGACAGGGTACGAGACTAATGAAAAACTGTTTTTT
TRBV6-1,TRBD1,TRBJ1-1,few,CASSTQGAQGTEAFF,TGTGCCAGCAGCACGCAGGGGGCGCAGGGCACTGAAGCTTTCTTT
TRBV5-6,-,TRBJ2-3,few,CASSPGSWPQYF,TGTGCCAGCAGTCCAGGGTCTTGGCCGCAGTATTTT
TRBV9,-,TRBJ2-1,-,CASHRGVGPNEQFF,TGTGCCAGCCACCGGGGAGTGGGCCCCAATGAGCAGTTCTTC
TRBV27,TRBD2,TRBJ2-3,few,CASGTPGLAGHDTQYF,TGTGCCAGCGGGACCCCGGGCCTAGCGGGCCATGATACGCAGTATTTT
TRBV7-2,-,TRBJ2-7,few,CASTLTAPYEQYF,TGTGCCAGCACCCTGACAGCCCCGTACGAGCAGTACTTC
TRBV20-1,-,TRBJ1-1,-,CSASGDLNTEAFF,TGCAGTGCTTCGGGGGATTTGAACACTGAAGCTTTCTTT
TRBV2,-,TRBJ2-5,-,CASSALAIGETQYF,TGTGCCAGCAGTGCTTTAGCTATTGGGGAGACCCAGTACTTC
TRBV12-5,-,TRBJ1-6,-,CASGFSGPLHF,TGTGCTAGTGGTTTCTCCGGGCCCCTCCACTTT
TRBV20-1,-,TRBJ2-7,few,CSARNHDSYEQYF,TGCAGTGCTAGAAACCACGATTCCTACGAGCAGTACTTC
TRBV5-1,-,TRBJ2-2,-,CASSPVMGAWELFF,TGCGCCAGCAGCCCCGTTATGGGGGCGTGGGAGCTGTTTTTT
TRBV4-3,TRBD1,TRBJ1-1,few,CASSPGTGDTEAFF,TGCGCCAGCAGCCCCGGGACAGGGGACACTGAAGCTTTCTTT
TRBV9,-,TRBJ1-3,-,CASSPRIYSGNTIYF,TGTGCCAGCAGCCCCCGGATTTACTCTGGAAACACCATATATTTT
TRBV6-5,-,TRBJ2-7,-,CAIGDLGEQYF,TGTGCCATCGGGGATCTGGGCGAGCAGTACTTC
TRBV5-1,TRBD1,TRBJ2-3,-,CASSLGQLQGVTDTQYF,TGCGCCAGCAGCTTGGGGCAGCTTCAGGGGGTCACAGATACGCAGTATTTT
TRBV7-3,-,TRBJ2-1,-,CASSVTNMGLQFF,TGTGCCAGCAGCGTGACAAACATGGGTCTGCAGTTCTTC
TRBV7-6,-,TRBJ2-7,many,CASSSPRRGRDEQYF,TGTGCCAGCAGTTCTCCCCGGAGGGGGCGCGACGAGCAGTACTTC
TRBV7-9,-,TRBJ1-6,few,CASGPSSYNSPLHF,TGTGCCAGCGGTCCTAGCTCCTATAATTCACCCCTCCACTTT